This T cell receptor beta chain was found in a study of response to subunit inactivated influenza vaccine. General study results and limits: Authors suggested that a seasonal influenza vaccination recruits few new T cells each time.

Each CDR3 protein is one row after TCRdb ran MiXCR on the RT-PCR reads. The repertoire has hundreds of thousands of distinct CDR3 sequences, roughly 14% of them found once; the top ten carry approximately 7%. The CDR3 is made up of 15 amino acids. The V gene end was trimmed by 9 bases and the J gene end by 0 bases; junction bases not matched to a gene: 5. Details on this clonotype: The antigen is unknown.

The chain has TRBV12-3 or TRBV12-4 and TRBJ2-5; 12 bases map to TRBD2. This sequence originates from a man between 45 and 60 years old who received an inactivated influenza vaccine. The material was PBMCs from blood, obtained less than 15 days before vaccination. This CDR3 is CASSTSGGYQETQYF. CDR3 sequence (DNA): TGTGCCAGTTCAACTAGCGGGGGGTACCAAGAGACCCAGTACTTC.